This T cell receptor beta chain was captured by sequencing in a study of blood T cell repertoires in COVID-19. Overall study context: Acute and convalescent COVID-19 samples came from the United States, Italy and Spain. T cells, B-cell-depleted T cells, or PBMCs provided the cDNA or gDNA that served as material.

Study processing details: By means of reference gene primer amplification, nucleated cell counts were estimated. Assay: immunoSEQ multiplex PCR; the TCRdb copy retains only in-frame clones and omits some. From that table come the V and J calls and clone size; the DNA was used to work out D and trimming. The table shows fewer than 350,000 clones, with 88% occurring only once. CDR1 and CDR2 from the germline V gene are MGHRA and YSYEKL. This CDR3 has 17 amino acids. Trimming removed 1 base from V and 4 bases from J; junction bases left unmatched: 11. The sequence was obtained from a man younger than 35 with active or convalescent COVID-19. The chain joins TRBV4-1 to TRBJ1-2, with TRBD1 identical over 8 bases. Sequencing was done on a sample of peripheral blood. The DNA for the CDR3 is TGCGCCAGCAGCCAAGCCCTTTGGGACAGGCCCCGCTATGGCTACACCTTC. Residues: CASSQALWDRPRYGYTF.